Sequencing of this T cell receptor (beta chain) was carried out in a study of blood T cell repertoires in COVID-19. Original processing notes: Reference gene primers were amplified, and this amplification served to estimate nucleated cell counts. Clones were sequenced by immunoSEQ multiplex PCR, and TCRdb holds only the in-frame ones, with some missing. D and trimming were read from the DNA, whereas the V and J calls and clone size are those reported in that table. The data hold roughly 130,000 clones, with about 88% observed a single time. V shed 0 bases, J shed 7 bases, and the junction held 4 bases outside the gene matches. The CDR3 has 16 amino acids. In germline, CDR1 is LGHNA, CDR2 YNFKEQ.

Specimen: peripheral blood. J is TRBJ1-5 and V is TRBV4-2; 12 bases are a match to TRBD1. The receptor was isolated from a human donor with COVID-19, enrolled during active disease. The donor label of this sample is uncertain. CDR3 nucleotides: TGTGCCAGCAGCCAAGAGGGACAGGGGGCAGACCAGCCCCAGCATTTT. This gives the protein CASSQEGQGADQPQHF.